This entry is about one T cell receptor (beta chain). What it recognizes is unknown. J gave up 4 bases and V 3 bases, and 7 bases lay outside the gene matches. Germline V gives CDR1 MGHRA, CDR2 YSYEKL. CDR3 length equals 16 residues. This table comes from immunoSEQ multiplex PCR, and its TCRdb copy is limited to in-frame clones, with some not included. The top ten clones hold around 3.6% of a sample with some 110,000 clones, about 88% of them seen once. This sample was taken from a study of cytomegalovirus exposure and HLA in healthy donors. Study-wide points: Cytomegalovirus-associated status was assigned to approximately 160 TCR beta chains.

The source of this sequence is a woman aged 18-29 years in good health and CMV-seropositive. Specimen: PBMCs. V gene TRBV4-1 combines with J gene TRBJ2-5, with 11 bases fitting TRBD2. CDR3 loop: CASSHPFSGGGETQYF. Here the CDR3 DNA reads TGCGCCAGCAGCCATCCCTTTAGCGGGGGGGGAGAGACCCAGTACTTC.